Listed below are T cell receptor beta chains from one sample, sequenced in a study of T cells in Graves' hyperthyroidism and ophthalmopathy. TCRdb fed the multiplex PCR reads into MiXCR, producing one record per CDR3 protein. The table has around 300,000 distinct CDR3 sequences, less than 20% seen once. Input material: blood. These receptors were collected from a man aged 50 to 60 with Graves' ophthalmopathy. CDR3s include the opening cysteine and the closing phenylalanine or tryptophan. A D gene is named only where the DNA matches it firmly. Size values are once, few and many counts, or a class for expanded clones, and some rows have none.

TRBV28	NA	TRBJ1-5	NA	TGTGCCAGTGACCCGGGACTTCTCCCCAATCAGCCCCAGCATTTT	CASDPGLLPNQPQHF
TRBV5-5	NA	TRBJ2-5	many	TGTGCCAGCAGCCTTACGGGGCTAGGGGGGGAGACCCAGTACTTC	CASSLTGLGGETQYF
TRBV2	NA	TRBJ2-7	many	TGTGCCAGCACCCCTAGGGTTGTAGGGTCCTACGAGCAGTACTTC	CASTPRVVGSYEQYF
TRBV13	TRBD1	TRBJ1-2	NA	TGTGCCAGCAGCTTAGGCCTGACAGGGGGCAACTATGGCTACACCTTC	CASSLGLTGGNYGYTF
TRBV5-6	NA	TRBJ2-3	NA	TGTGCCAGCAGCTTGGAGGCAGGGGGCACAGATACGCAGTATTTT	CASSLEAGGTDTQYF
TRBV10-3	NA	TRBJ2-7	NA	TGTGCCATCAGTGGGGACTACGAGCAGTACTTC	CAISGDYEQYF
TRBV7-2	TRBD1	TRBJ1-3	many	TGTGCCAGCAGCCTGCAGGGGGCTGGAAACACCATATATTTT	CASSLQGAGNTIYF
TRBV20-1	NA	TRBJ1-1	many	TGCAGTGCTAGAATTCTAGAGGACACTGAAGCTTTCTTT	CSARILEDTEAFF
TRBV28	NA	TRBJ2-7	NA	TGTGCCAGCAGTTTGGGGTCCGGGAGCGCTACTACAGACGAGCAGTACTTC	CASSLGSGSATTDEQYF
TRBV28	NA	TRBJ2-1	many	TGTGCCAGCAGTTTATTTGCCCCAGGTGAGCAGTTCTTC	CASSLFAPGEQFF